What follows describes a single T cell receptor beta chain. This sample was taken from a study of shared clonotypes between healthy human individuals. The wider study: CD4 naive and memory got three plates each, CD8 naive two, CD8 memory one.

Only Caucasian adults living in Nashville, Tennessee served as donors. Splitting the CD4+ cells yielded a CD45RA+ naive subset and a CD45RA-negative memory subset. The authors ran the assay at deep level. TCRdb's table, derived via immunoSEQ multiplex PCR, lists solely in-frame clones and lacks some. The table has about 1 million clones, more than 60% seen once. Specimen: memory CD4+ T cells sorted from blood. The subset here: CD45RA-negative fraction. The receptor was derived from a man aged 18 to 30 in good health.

This CDR3 is CASSRKGLAGDATGELFF. The CDR3 DNA is TGTGCCAGCAGCCGTAAGGGACTAGCGGGAGATGCCACCGGGGAGCTGTTTTTT. The genes are TRBV7-2 and TRBJ2-2, with 14 bases fitting TRBD2. Germline CDR1 SGHTA, CDR2 FQGNSA. V lost 5 bases to trimming and J lost 4 bases; unmatched junction nucleotides: 9. This CDR3 is 18 amino acids long.